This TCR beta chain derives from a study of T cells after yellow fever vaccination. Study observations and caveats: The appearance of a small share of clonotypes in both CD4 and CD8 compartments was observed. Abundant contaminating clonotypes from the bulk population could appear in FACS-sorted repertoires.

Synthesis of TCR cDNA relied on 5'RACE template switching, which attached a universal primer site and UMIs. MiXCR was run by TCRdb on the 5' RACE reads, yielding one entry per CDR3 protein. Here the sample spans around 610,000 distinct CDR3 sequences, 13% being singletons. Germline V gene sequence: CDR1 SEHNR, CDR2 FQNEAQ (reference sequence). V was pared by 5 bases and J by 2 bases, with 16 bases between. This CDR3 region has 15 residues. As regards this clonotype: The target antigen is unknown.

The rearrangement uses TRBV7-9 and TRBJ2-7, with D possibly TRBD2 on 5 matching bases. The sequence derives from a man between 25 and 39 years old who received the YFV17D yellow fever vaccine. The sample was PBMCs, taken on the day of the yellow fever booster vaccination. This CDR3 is CASSTPGKGTYEQYF. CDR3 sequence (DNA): TGTGCCAGCAGCACGCCCGGGAAAGGGACCTACGAGCAGTACTTC.